This entry is about one T cell receptor beta chain. This clonotype has more than one count but fewer than ten. No antigen is known for it. One base away there is no much larger clone; base qualities are not given. The run used an Illumina HiSeq 1500. In TCRdb, the public reads were trimmed at Q25 with fastp and aligned with MiXCR, with productive beta chains retained. Entries are consolidated by CDR3 protein sequence, retaining the most common genes and DNA. The sample data list approximately 300,000 distinct CDR3 sequences, and just under 30% of these were observed just once. The ten most abundant clones make up around 20% of the sample. This entry is derived from a study of T cell repertoires in cytomegalovirus infection (dated by TCRdb to about 2019). Study-level background: Recently identified HLA-C-restricted CMV epitopes, whose presentation resists viral immunomodulation, were targeted by peptide stimulations together with well-studied HLA-B-restricted epitopes. The HLA type of each donor mattered for the analysis, because public TCR beta signatures pointed to carriage of CMV infection along with the matching HLA type.

The treatment or condition label on this specimen signifies: in vitro stimulation with specific CMV peptide epitopes to enrich CMV-specific T cells. The research as a whole found: In both this cohort and an independent cohort of over 350 donors, the cumulative frequency of public TCR beta family members distinguished carriers of CMV infection plus the relevant HLA type. The ex vivo response was dominated by HLA-C-restricted CMV-specific TCR beta clonotypes, which also provided the single most frequent clonotype in two of eight donors.

The source is a human donor in good health (CMV status not recorded). Some clones in this sample may be carry-over from other donors' samples. The source material was cultured PBMCs, sampled from culture after CMV antigen stimulation.

CDR3 protein: CSSGTDLYSNQPQHF. At the DNA level, the sequence is TGCAGTTCCGGGACAGACCTTTATAGCAATCAGCCCCAGCATTTT. This chain is built from TRBV20-1 and TRBJ1-5; 7 nucleotides in the junction match TRBD1. Clipping removes 8 bases from V and 0 bases from J, with 10 as the unmatched junction base count. The CDR3, from cysteine to phenylalanine, totals 15 residues. The entry retains the CDR3 DNA only, 45 bases that are in frame from base 1. In the germline V gene (reference sequence), CDR1 corresponds to DFQATT and CDR2 to SNEGSKA.